These 15 T cell receptor beta chains were all obtained from the same sample, sequenced in a study of technical replicates of blood from a handful of donors. Clones were sequenced by immunoSEQ multiplex PCR, and TCRdb holds only the in-frame ones, with some missing. The data contain roughly 90,000 clones, roughly 94% of them singletons. Material for sequencing was T cells isolated from PBMCs. These receptors all come from a human donor in good health.

The gene calls are TRBV6-1 and TRBJ1-4; TRBD1 matches at 7 bases. Looked up from germline, CDR1 is MNHNS and CDR2 is SASEGT. This CDR3 contains 15 residues. V was clipped by 10 bases and J by 0 bases; unmatched bases: 8. CDR3 DNA: TGTGCCACCTTTGACAGGGTTGCAACTAATGAAAAACTGTTTTTT. Amino acids: CATFDRVATNEKLFF.

V and J are TRBV4-1 and TRBJ1-4, with 9 bases that match TRBD1. This CDR3 comprises 15 residues. The V segment lost 5 bases and the J segment 4 bases; nucleotides outside the gene matches: 5. The germline CDR1 and CDR2 sequences are MGHRA and YSYEKL. Written as DNA, the CDR3 is TGCGCCAGCAGCTTCCGGGACAGGGTTAATGAAAAACTGTTTTTT. It encodes CASSFRDRVNEKLFF.

The rearrangement uses TRBV29-1 and TRBJ2-2, with a possible D match to TRBD1 (5 bases). This CDR3 has 17 amino acids. V lost 4 bases to trimming and J lost 5 bases, with 23 bases between them. Germline V gives CDR1 SQVTM, CDR2 ANQGSEA. The DNA for the CDR3 is TGCAGCGTTGCCATTACGAGTGTCGGCAGGGAAACCGGGGAGCTGTTTTTT. Protein sequence: CSVAITSVGRETGELFF.

The chain combines TRBV7-9 with TRBJ1-2; possible D gene TRBD1, 5 bases. This CDR3 contains 16 residues. V lost 2 bases and J lost 5, with 18 bases in between. Germline-derived CDR1 and CDR2 are SEHNR and FQNEAQ (reference sequence). The chain's CDR3 is CASSLSGRGAGYGYTF. The DNA for the CDR3 is TGTGCCAGCAGCTTATCGGGTAGGGGCGCCGGGTATGGCTACACCTTC.

The chain links TRBV2 to TRBJ1-5; D is perhaps TRBD1 (6 bases). V was cut by 4 bases and J by 3 bases, with 13 bases left in between. The CDR3 extends over 15 amino acids. The V gene's germline CDR1 is SNHLY and CDR2 FYNNEI. The CDR3 sequence is CASSGGQPYNQPQHF. The CDR3 DNA follows: TGTGCCAGCAGTGGCGGACAGCCCTACAATCAGCCCCAGCATTTT.

This clone was seen a handful of times. This chain links TRBV4-2 with TRBJ1-1; no clear D. This CDR3 is 12 amino acids long. Trimming took off 2 bases at V and 2 bases at J, with 3 bases between the two ends. The germline CDR1 and CDR2 sequences are LGHNA and YNFKEQ. CDR3 in DNA: TGTGCCAGCAGCCAATCAAACACTGAAGCTTTCTTT. Translated, it gives CASSQSNTEAFF.

This chain uses TRBV4-2 with TRBJ2-7; 7 bases are a match to TRBD1. Germline V gene data show CDR1 as LGHNA and CDR2 as YNFKEQ. J lost 2 bases, V lost 1 base, and 17 bases had no gene match. The CDR3 runs to 19 residues. The DNA of the CDR3 is TGTGCCAGCAGCCAAGGGTATTTCGGCCGGGACAGAAAAACCTACGAGCAGTACTTC. It translates to CASSQGYFGRDRKTYEQYF.

This chain uses TRBV7-2 with TRBJ2-3, with TRBD2 matching over 7 bases. The CDR3 length is 15 residues. The germline gives CDR1 SGHTA, CDR2 FQGNSA. V lost 8 bases and J lost 0; bases outside the gene matches: 8. The CDR3 protein is CASGWGDYSTDTQYF. The CDR3 bases are TGTGCCAGCGGGTGGGGGGACTATAGCACAGATACGCAGTATTTT.

Only a few counts were recorded for this clone. The chain has TRBV6-5 and TRBJ1-5; a weak D match, TRBD1 (6 bases). The CDR3 covers 13 residues. Germline values: CDR1 MNHEY, CDR2 SVGAGI. V lost 6 bases and J 9 bases, leaving 15 bases between the germline ends. CDR3 region: CASSNRAMGPQHF. In DNA form, the CDR3 reads TGTGCCAGCAGCAACAGGGCCATGGGGCCCCAGCATTTT.

The chain recombines TRBV5-6 with TRBJ1-1; D remains ambiguous. Looked up from germline, CDR1 is SGHDT and CDR2 is YYEEEE. With 0 bases removed from V and 11 bases from J, the gap between germline ends came to 14 bases. This CDR3 contains 13 residues. In nucleotides, the CDR3 is TGTGCCAGCAGCTTGGGGTGGACGACTATGGCTTTCTTT. This encodes CASSLGWTTMAFF. The full variable domain, its missing parts supplied by reference TRBV5-6 and TRBJ1-1, is DAGVTQSPTHLIKTRGQQVTLRCSPKSGHDTVSWYQQALGQGPQFIFQYYEEEERQRGNFPDRFSGHQFPNYSSELNVNALLLGDSALYLCASSLGWTTMAFFGQGTRLTVV.

The chain combines TRBV27 with TRBJ2-3; possible D gene TRBD2, 6 bases. The V end lost 2 bases, the J end lost 1 base, and 16 bases lay between the germline ends. From germline, CDR1 is MNHEY and CDR2 SMNVEV (reference sequence). CDR3 length: 17 amino acids. The CDR3 DNA reads as TGTGCCAGCAGTTTAGTCTTGACGGGAGAACGCACAGATACGCAGTATTTT. Its protein is CASSLVLTGERTDTQYF.

The chain carries TRBV5-1 and TRBJ1-2, with D unclear. Trimming took 0 bases from V and 2 from J, leaving 14 bases between them. Looked up from germline, CDR1 is SGHRS and CDR2 is YFSETQ. This CDR3 contains 16 residues. As DNA, the CDR3 is TGCGCCAGCAGCTTGGGCGGTCCCTCCTTCAACTATGGCTACACCTTC. It yields the protein CASSLGGPSFNYGYTF.

This clone was picked up one time. This chain uses TRBV5-1 with TRBJ1-1; TRBD1 matches at 8 bases. Germline CDR1 reads SGHRS; CDR2 reads YFSETQ. The junction had 4 bases not matched to a gene; V was cut back by 0 bases and J by 3 bases. The CDR3 covers 15 residues. CDR3: CASSLEGQGDTEAFF. The CDR3 nucleotides are TGCGCCAGCAGCTTGGAAGGACAGGGAGACACTGAAGCTTTCTTT.

J is TRBJ2-1 and V is TRBV14, with 8 bases aligning to TRBD1. The V gene's germline CDR1 is SGHDN and CDR2 FVKESK. The CDR3 sequence is 15 residues long. With V trimmed by 4 bases and J by 5 bases, 7 bases remained unmatched. CDR3 DNA: TGTGCCAGCAGCCGAAGGACAGGGCGAGACAATGAGCAGTTCTTC. It is translated as CASSRRTGRDNEQFF.

CDR3 amino acids: CAGGLAGVYNEQFF. The CDR3 DNA is TGTGCCGGGGGATTAGCGGGAGTCTACAATGAGCAGTTCTTC. V and J are TRBV28 and TRBJ2-1, with 9 bases that match TRBD2. With V trimmed by 11 bases and J by 3 bases, 8 bases remained unmatched. Germline V gene data show CDR1 as MDHEN and CDR2 as SYDVKM. CDR3 length equals 14 residues.